This T cell receptor (beta chain) stems from a study of tumor-infiltrating lymphocytes in localized non-small cell lung cancer. Study background: Patients included smokers and never-smokers with various histologies, some sampled after neoadjuvant chemotherapy.

In regard to this clone: Its antigen is currently unknown.

Sequencing used immunoSEQ multiplex PCR; TCRdb keeps in-frame clones, though not all of them. The data hold 10,000 to 15,000 clones, with 66% observed a single time. The CDR3 has 15 amino acids. J lost 5 bases, V lost 3 bases, and 8 bases had no gene match. Germline values: CDR1 SGHDT, CDR2 YYEEEE. Study-wide results and limits: Tumors had more T cell infiltration than uninvolved lung, per TCRbeta sequencing and CD3 counts. Available tissue quantity limited TCR sequencing to a patient subset.

The clonotype originates from a human donor with non-small cell lung cancer. Sequenced sample: lung tumor tissue. J is TRBJ2-5 and V is TRBV5-6, with 9 nucleotides matching TRBD1. The CDR3 sequence is CASSWDRDLQETQYF. The CDR3 DNA is TGTGCCAGCAGCTGGGACAGGGATCTGCAGGAGACCCAGTACTTC.